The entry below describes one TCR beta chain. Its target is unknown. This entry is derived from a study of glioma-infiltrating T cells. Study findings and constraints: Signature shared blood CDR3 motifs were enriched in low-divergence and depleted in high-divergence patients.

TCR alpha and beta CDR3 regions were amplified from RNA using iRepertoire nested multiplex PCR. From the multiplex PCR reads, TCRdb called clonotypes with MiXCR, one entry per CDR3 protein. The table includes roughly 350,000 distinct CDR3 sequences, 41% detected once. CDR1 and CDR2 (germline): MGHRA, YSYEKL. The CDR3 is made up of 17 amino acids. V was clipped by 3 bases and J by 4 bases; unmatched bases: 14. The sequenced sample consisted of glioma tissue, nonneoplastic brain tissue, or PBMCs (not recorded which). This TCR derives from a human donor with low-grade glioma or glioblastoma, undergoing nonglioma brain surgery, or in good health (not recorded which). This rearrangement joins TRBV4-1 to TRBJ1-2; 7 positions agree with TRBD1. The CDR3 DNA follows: TGCGCCAGCAGCCATTCTACCGGGACAGTTATGGTCTATGGCTACACCTTC. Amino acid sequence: CASSHSTGTVMVYGYTF.